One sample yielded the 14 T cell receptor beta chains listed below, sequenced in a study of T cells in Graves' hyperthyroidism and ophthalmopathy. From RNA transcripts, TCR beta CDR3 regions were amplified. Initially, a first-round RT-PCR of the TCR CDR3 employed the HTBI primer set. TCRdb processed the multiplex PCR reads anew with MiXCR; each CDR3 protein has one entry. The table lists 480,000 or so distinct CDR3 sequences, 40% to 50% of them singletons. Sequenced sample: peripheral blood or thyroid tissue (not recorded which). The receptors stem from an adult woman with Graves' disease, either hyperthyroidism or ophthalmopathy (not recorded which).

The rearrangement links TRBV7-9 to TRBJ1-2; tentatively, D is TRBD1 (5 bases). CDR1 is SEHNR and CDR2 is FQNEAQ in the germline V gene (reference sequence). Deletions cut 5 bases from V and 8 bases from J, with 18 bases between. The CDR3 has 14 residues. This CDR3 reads CASSPRGTSGGYTF. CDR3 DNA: TGTGCCAGCAGCCCTCGGGGGACCTCAGGAGGCTACACCTTC.

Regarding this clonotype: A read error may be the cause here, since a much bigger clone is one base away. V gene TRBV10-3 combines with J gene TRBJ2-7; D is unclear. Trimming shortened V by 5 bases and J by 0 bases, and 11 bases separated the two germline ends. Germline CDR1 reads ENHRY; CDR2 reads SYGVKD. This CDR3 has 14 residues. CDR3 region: CAISSPFRSYEQYF. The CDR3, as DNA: TGTGCCATCAGTTCCCCCTTCCGCTCCTACGAGCAGTACTTC.

CDR3 protein: CSAYTRGGLTEAFF. DNA for the CDR3: TGCAGTGCCTATACCCGGGGAGGGTTGACTGAAGCTTTCTTT. The chain is built from TRBV20-1 and TRBJ1-1; no definite D call. V was pared by 6 bases and J by 5 bases, with 19 bases between. Germline lookup yields CDR1 DFQATT and CDR2 SNEGSKA (reference sequence). The CDR3 has 14 residues.

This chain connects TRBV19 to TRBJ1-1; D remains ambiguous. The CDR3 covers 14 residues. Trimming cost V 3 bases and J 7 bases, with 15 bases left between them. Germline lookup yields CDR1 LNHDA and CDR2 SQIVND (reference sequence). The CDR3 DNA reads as TGTGCCAGTAGTATCAACGACGGGTTTGGTGAAGCTTTCTTT. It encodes CASSINDGFGEAFF.

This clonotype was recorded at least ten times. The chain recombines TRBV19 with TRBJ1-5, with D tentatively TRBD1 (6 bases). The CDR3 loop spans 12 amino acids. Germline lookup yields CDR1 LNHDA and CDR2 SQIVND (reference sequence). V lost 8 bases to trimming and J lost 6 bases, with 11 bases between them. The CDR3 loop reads CASETGGQPQHF. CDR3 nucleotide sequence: TGTGCCAGTGAGACAGGCGGTCAGCCCCAGCATTTT.

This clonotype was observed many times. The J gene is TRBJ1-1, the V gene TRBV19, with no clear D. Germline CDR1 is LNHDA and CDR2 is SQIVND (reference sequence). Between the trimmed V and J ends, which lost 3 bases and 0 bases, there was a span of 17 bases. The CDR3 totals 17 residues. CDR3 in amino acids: CASSMGRWQKLNTEAFF. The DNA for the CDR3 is TGTGCCAGTAGTATGGGTAGGTGGCAAAAGTTGAACACTGAAGCTTTCTTT.

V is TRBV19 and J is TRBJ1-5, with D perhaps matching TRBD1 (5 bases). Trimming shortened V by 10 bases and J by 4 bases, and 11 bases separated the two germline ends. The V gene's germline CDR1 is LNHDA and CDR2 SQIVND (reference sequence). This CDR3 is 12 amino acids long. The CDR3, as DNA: TGTGCCACCCGGGAGGGGAATCAGCCCCAGCATTTT. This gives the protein CATREGNQPQHF.

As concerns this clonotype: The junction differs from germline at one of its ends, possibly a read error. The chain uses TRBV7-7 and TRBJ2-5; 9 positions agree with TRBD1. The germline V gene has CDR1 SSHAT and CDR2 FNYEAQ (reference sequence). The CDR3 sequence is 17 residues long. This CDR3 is CASSLEPTGGYQETQYF. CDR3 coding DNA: TGTGCTAGCAGCTTAGAACCGACAGGGGGATACCAAGAGACCCAGTACTTC. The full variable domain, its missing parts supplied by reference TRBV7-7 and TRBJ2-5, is GAGVSQSPRYKVTKRGQDVTLRCDPISSHATLYWYQQALGQGPEFLTYFNYEAQPDKSGLPSDRFSAERPEGSISTLTIQRTEQRDSAMYRCASSLEPTGGYQETQYFGPGTRLLVL.

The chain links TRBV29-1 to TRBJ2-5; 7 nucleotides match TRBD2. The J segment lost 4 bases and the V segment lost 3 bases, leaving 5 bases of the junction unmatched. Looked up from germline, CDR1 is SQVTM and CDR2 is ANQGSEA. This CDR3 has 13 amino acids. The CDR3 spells CSVEEGLRETQYF. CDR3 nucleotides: TGCAGCGTTGAGGAGGGACTAAGAGAGACCCAGTACTTC.

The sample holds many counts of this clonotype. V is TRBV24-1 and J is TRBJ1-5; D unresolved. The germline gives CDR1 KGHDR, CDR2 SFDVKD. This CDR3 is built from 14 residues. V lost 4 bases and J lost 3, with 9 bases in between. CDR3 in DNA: TGTGCCACCAGTGAACCCGGTCTCAATCAGCCCCAGCATTTT. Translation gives CATSEPGLNQPQHF.

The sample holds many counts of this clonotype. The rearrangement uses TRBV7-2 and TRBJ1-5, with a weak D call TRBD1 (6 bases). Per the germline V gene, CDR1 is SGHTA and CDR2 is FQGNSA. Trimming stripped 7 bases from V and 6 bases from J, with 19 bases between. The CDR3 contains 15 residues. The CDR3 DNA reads TGTGCCAGCACCCAGTCACAGGGAATGGGTCAGCCCCAGCATTTT. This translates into CASTQSQGMGQPQHF.

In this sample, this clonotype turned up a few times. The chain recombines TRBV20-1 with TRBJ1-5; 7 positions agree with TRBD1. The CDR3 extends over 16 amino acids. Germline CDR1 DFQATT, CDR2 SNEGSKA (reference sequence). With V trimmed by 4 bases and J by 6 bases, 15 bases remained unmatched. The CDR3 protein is CSATPLGTASRQPQHF. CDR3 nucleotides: TGCAGTGCTACCCCTCTTGGGACAGCGAGTCGTCAGCCCCAGCATTTT.

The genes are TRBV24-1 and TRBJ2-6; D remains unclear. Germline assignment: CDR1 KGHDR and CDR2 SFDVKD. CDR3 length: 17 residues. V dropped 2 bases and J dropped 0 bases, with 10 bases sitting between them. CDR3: CATSDSRRVSGANVLTF. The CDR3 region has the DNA TGTGCCACCAGTGATTCTCGTCGGGTCTCTGGGGCCAACGTCCTGACTTTC.

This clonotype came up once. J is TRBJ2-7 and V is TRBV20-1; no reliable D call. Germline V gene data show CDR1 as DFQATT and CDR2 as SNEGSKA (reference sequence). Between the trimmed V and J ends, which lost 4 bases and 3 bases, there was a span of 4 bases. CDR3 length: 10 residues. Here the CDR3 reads CSAKDYEQYF. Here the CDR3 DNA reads TGCAGTGCTAAAGACTACGAGCAGTACTTC.